Listed here are 5 T cell receptor beta chains from one sample, sequenced in a study of blood T cell repertoires in COVID-19. The table came from immunoSEQ multiplex PCR; TCRdb's copy has only in-frame clones and leaves some out. The sample lists roughly 200,000 clones; over 70% were seen once. Sequencing input: peripheral blood. The receptors were sampled from a man aged 40-49 years with active or convalescent COVID-19.

This sequence joins TRBV3-1 (or the pseudogene TRBV3-2) and TRBJ2-1; TRBD1 is a possible D gene (5 bases). The germline V and J ends were trimmed by 1 base and 0 bases, with 7 bases remaining between them. The CDR3 is made up of 15 amino acids. The germline V gene encodes CDR1 LGHDT and CDR2 YNNKEL (reference sequence). The CDR3 is CASSQGTSSYNEQFF. As DNA, the CDR3 is TGTGCCAGCAGCCAAGGGACAAGCTCCTACAATGAGCAGTTCTTC.

This clone was seen just once. The chain joins TRBV6-5 to TRBJ2-3; TRBD2 matches 15 bases. Germline loops: CDR1 MNHEY, CDR2 SVGAGI. V dropped 5 bases and J dropped 10; count of bases not matched to a gene: 7. The CDR3 runs to 15 residues. CDR3 DNA sequence: TGTGCCAGCAGTCGGACTAGCGGGGGGGCGGGGGCGCAGTATTTT. Its translation: CASSRTSGGAGAQYF.

The chain carries TRBV7-9 and TRBJ2-4, with a possible D match to TRBD2 (5 bases). CDR1 and CDR2 from the germline V gene are SEHNR and FQNEAQ (reference sequence). The CDR3 has 15 amino acids. V was clipped by 4 bases and J by 7 bases, with 17 bases between them. This chain's CDR3 is CASSSHREAANIQYF. In DNA form, the CDR3 reads TGTGCCAGCAGCTCCCACCGCGAAGCGGCGAACATTCAGTACTTC.

The table lists this clone with a count of one. The chain links TRBV19 to TRBJ2-5; possible D gene TRBD2, 5 bases. V lost 7 bases and J lost 4, with 16 bases in between. Germline V gives CDR1 LNHDA, CDR2 SQIVND (reference sequence). The CDR3 covers 14 residues. CDR3 DNA: TGTGCCAGTAACCTCTTTCGGGGAGCAGAGACCCAGTACTTC. Translating it yields CASNLFRGAETQYF. The full variable domain, with the rest looked up from reference TRBV19 and TRBJ2-5, is DGGITQSPKYLFRKEGQNVTLSCEQNLNHDAMYWYRQDPGQGLRLIYYSQIVNDFQKGDIAEGYSVSREKKESFPLTVTSAQKNPTAFYLCASNLFRGAETQYFGPGTRLLVL.

This chain connects TRBV9 to TRBJ2-7; D possibly corresponds to TRBD2 (6 bases). The CDR3 contains 14 residues. V was cut by 4 bases and J by 2 bases, with 13 bases left in between. Germline V CDR1 and CDR2: SGDLS, YYNGEE. CDR3 amino acids: CASSSGGVPYEQYF. CDR3 nucleotides: TGTGCCAGCAGCTCAGGAGGGGTCCCCTACGAGCAGTACTTC. Filled out from reference TRBV9 and TRBJ2-7, the complete variable domain reads DSGVTQTPKHLITATGQRVTLRCSPRSGDLSVYWYQQSLDQGLQFLIQYYNGEERAKGNILERFSAQQFPDLHSELNLSSLELGDSALYFCASSSGGVPYEQYFGPGTRLTVT.